A single sample is the source of the 18 T cell receptor beta chains below, sequenced in a study of T cell responses to AZD1222 COVID-19 vaccine. The repertoire was sequenced with immunoSEQ multiplex PCR; TCRdb's copy has only in-frame clones and lacks some. The sample lists under 200,000 clones; approximately 94% were seen once. Sequences were derived from peripheral blood, sampled on day 0 of AZD1222 vaccination. These receptors all come from an adult in good health.

V is TRBV20-1 and J is TRBJ2-7; D gene uncertain. Germline values: CDR1 DFQATT, CDR2 SNEGSKA (reference sequence). V shed 3 bases and J shed 2 bases, with 14 bases lying between them. CDR3 size: 14 residues. CDR3 sequence (DNA): TGCAGTGCTAGTCAGGTAGGACCAGCCTACGAGCAGTACTTC. Protein sequence: CSASQVGPAYEQYF.

This rearrangement joins TRBV15 to TRBJ2-7; D gene unclear. The CDR3 is 11 residues long. The germline V gene has CDR1 LNHNV and CDR2 YYDKDF (reference sequence). Trimming removed 3 bases at V and 5 bases at J, with 5 bases between. Here the CDR3 DNA reads TGTGCCACCAGCAGTGTAGACGAGCAGTACTTC. Protein product: CATSSVDEQYF.

This clone came up once. V is TRBV30 and J is TRBJ1-3; the D is unclear. V was shortened by 3 bases and J by 1 base, with 10 bases between the two germline ends. CDR1 GTSNPN and CDR2 SVGIG come from the germline V gene (reference sequence). This CDR3 comprises 14 residues. The CDR3 sequence: CAWSPGGSGNTIYF. The DNA for the CDR3 is TGTGCCTGGAGCCCGGGTGGTTCTGGAAACACCATATATTTT.

The chain carries TRBV16 and TRBJ1-1; D not certain. The V gene's germline CDR1 is KGHSY and CDR2 FQNENV. Trimming took 3 bases from V and 1 from J, leaving 12 bases between them. This CDR3 has 15 residues. As DNA, the CDR3 is TGTGCCAGCAGCCATTCAAGCTTCCAGAACACTGAAGCTTTCTTT. It is translated as CASSHSSFQNTEAFF.

This chain connects TRBV28 to TRBJ2-3; possibly TRBD1 for D (5 bases). The ends were cut back, 7 bases at V and 4 bases at J, with 18 bases in the middle. The CDR3 has 15 residues. Per the germline V gene, CDR1 is MDHEN and CDR2 is SYDVKM. CDR3 loop: CASKSRQTVPDTQYF. CDR3 in DNA: TGTGCCAGCAAATCGAGACAGACAGTTCCAGATACGCAGTATTTT.

V is TRBV11-2 and J is TRBJ1-2; no firm D call. CDR1 SGHAT and CDR2 FQNNGV come from the germline V gene. This CDR3 contains 14 residues. With 0 bases removed from V and 4 bases from J, the gap between germline ends came to 9 bases. The CDR3 DNA sequence: TGTGCCAGCAGCTTAGATCTGGCATCCTATGGCTACACCTTC. This translates into CASSLDLASYGYTF.

J is TRBJ1-2 and V is TRBV21-1. TRBV21-1 counts as a pseudogene. The CDR3 runs 15 residues. Written as DNA, the CDR3 is TGTGCCAGCAGCAAAGTCACCCGGAGGAACTATGGCTACACCTTC. Translated: CASSKVTRRNYGYTF.

The chain couples TRBV5-4 to TRBJ2-1; D is tentatively TRBD1 or TRBD2 (5 bases each). CDR1 SGHNT and CDR2 YYREEE come from the germline V gene (reference sequence). Trimming cost V 5 bases and J 6 bases, with 15 bases left between them. CDR3 length: 14 amino acids. CDR3 amino acids: CASRVGPNINEQFF. The CDR3 coding sequence is TGTGCCAGCAGAGTGGGACCCAACATCAATGAGCAGTTCTTC.

V is TRBV19 and J is TRBJ2-3; a weak D match, TRBD1 (6 bases). Trimming removed 3 bases at V and 3 bases at J, with 13 bases between. Looked up from germline, CDR1 is LNHDA and CDR2 is SQIVND (reference sequence). The CDR3 extends over 15 amino acids. This chain's CDR3 is CASSIGTGRTDTQYF. In nucleotides, the CDR3 is TGTGCCAGTAGTATCGGAACAGGGAGAACAGATACGCAGTATTTT. The full variable domain, in which reference TRBV19 and TRBJ2-3 provide the parts outside the CDR3, is DGGITQSPKYLFRKEGQNVTLSCEQNLNHDAMYWYRQDPGQGLRLIYYSQIVNDFQKGDIAEGYSVSREKKESFPLTVTSAQKNPTAFYLCASSIGTGRTDTQYFGPGTRLTVL.

CDR3 coding DNA: TGCGCCAGCTCCTCGGGACATTCTGTGGAGACCCAGTACTTC. Protein product: CASSSGHSVETQYF. This rearrangement joins TRBV5-1 to TRBJ2-5; possible D gene TRBD1, 6 bases. This CDR3 region has 14 residues. Germline V gene sequence: CDR1 SGHRS, CDR2 YFSETQ. V gave up 7 bases and J gave up 5 bases, with 18 bases separating them.

The chain uses TRBV5-5 and TRBJ1-1; D is unresolved. The V gene lost 5 bases and the J gene lost 1 base, with 12 bases spanning the gap. Looked up from germline, CDR1 is SGHKS and CDR2 is YYEKEE (reference sequence). CDR3 length: 14 residues. CDR3 residues: CASSLNFGNTEAFF. The CDR3 coding sequence is TGTGCCAGCAGTCTCAACTTCGGGAACACTGAAGCTTTCTTT.

V usage is TRBV9 and J usage is TRBJ2-2; D unresolved. The CDR3 sequence is 17 residues long. V lost 4 bases and J 5 bases, leaving 21 bases between the germline ends. Germline loops: CDR1 SGDLS, CDR2 YYNGEE. The CDR3 region is CASSPSSLLVHTGELFF. Written as DNA, the CDR3 is TGTGCCAGCAGCCCCAGTAGCCTCCTAGTCCATACCGGGGAGCTGTTTTTT.

The chain combines TRBV28 with TRBJ2-7; possibly TRBD1 or TRBD2 for D (5 bases each). Germline loops: CDR1 MDHEN, CDR2 SYDVKM. The CDR3 runs 14 residues. V lost 6 bases, J lost 1 base, and 13 bases lay in between. The CDR3 is CASSPGRLSYEQYF. CDR3 DNA sequence: TGTGCCAGCAGCCCGGGACGATTATCCTACGAGCAGTACTTC.

Concerning this clone: This specimen includes other DNA sequences encoding the same CDR3. The rearrangement joins TRBV19 to TRBJ1-2; D gene uncertain. Germline lookup yields CDR1 LNHDA and CDR2 SQIVND (reference sequence). V lost 3 bases and J lost 0, with 14 bases in between. This CDR3 has 16 residues. The DNA for the CDR3 is TGTGCCAGTAGTATGGTGGCGCGGGAAGCTAACTATGGCTACACCTTC. Protein: CASSMVAREANYGYTF. The full variable domain, rest sourced from reference TRBV19 and TRBJ1-2, is DGGITQSPKYLFRKEGQNVTLSCEQNLNHDAMYWYRQDPGQGLRLIYYSQIVNDFQKGDIAEGYSVSREKKESFPLTVTSAQKNPTAFYLCASSMVAREANYGYTFGSGTRLTVV.

This clone has just one count. This chain joins TRBV11-1 and TRBJ1-1, with 8 nucleotides matching TRBD1. The junction had 0 bases not matched to a gene; V was cut back by 3 bases and J by 0 bases. Germline CDR1 and CDR2: SGHAT and FQDESV (reference sequence). This CDR3 comprises 14 residues. The CDR3: CASSLDRVNTEAFF. CDR3 coding DNA: TGTGCCAGCAGCTTGGACAGGGTGAACACTGAAGCTTTCTTT.

The J gene is TRBJ2-7, the V gene TRBV27, with D perhaps matching TRBD2 (6 bases). Deletions cut 8 bases from V and 0 bases from J, with 14 bases between. Germline CDR1 reads MNHEY; CDR2 reads SMNVEV (reference sequence). The CDR3 sequence is 14 residues long. CDR3 protein: CASAREVNSYEQYF. The CDR3 DNA reads TGTGCCAGCGCAAGGGAGGTGAACTCCTACGAGCAGTACTTC.

CDR3 in amino acids: CASTPASSEAFF. The CDR3 DNA sequence: TGTGCCAGCACCCCTGCGAGCTCTGAAGCTTTCTTT. The V gene is TRBV7-9, the J gene TRBJ1-1; no clear D. The CDR3 runs to 12 residues. The germline V gene has CDR1 SEHNR and CDR2 FQNEAQ (reference sequence). V lost 7 bases to trimming and J lost 6 bases, with 12 bases between them.

The rearrangement links TRBV6-5 to TRBJ2-7; 9 bases agree with TRBD2. The V gene's germline CDR1 is MNHEY and CDR2 SVGAGI. V gave up 6 bases and J gave up 3 bases; unmatched junction bases: 9. The CDR3 is 15 amino acids. CDR3 nucleotide sequence: TGTGCCAGCAGGAAGACCGGGACTAGCAACTACGAGCAGTACTTC. Translation gives CASRKTGTSNYEQYF.